These T cell receptor beta chains were read from a single sample in a study of technical replicates of blood from several donors. Here immunoSEQ multiplex PCR was the method, and the copy in TCRdb shows in-frame clones only, minus some. Among 60,000 to 65,000 clones listed, 80% to 90% were seen once. The source material was PBMCs. All receptors come from a human donor in good health. Some clones in this sample may be carry-over from other donors' samples. The CDR3 runs from the conserved cysteine through the conserved F or W. Fields, in order: D gene, V gene, clone size, J gene, CDR3 protein, CDR3 DNA. A D gene is named only where the DNA matches it firmly. Clone sizes are given selectively: once, few, many, or a class where the clone is expanded.

>.|TRBV6-1|.|TRBJ1-4
CASVRAPRGNEKLFF
TGTGCCAGCGTACGGGCCCCACGGGGTAATGAAAAACTGTTTTTT
>TRBD2|TRBV4-1|.|TRBJ2-1
CASSPIITSGEQFF
TGCGCCAGCAGCCCGATAATAACTAGCGGCGAGCAGTTCTTC
>TRBD1|TRBV7-9|.|TRBJ2-7
CASSLGGTGGRGFYEQYF
TGTGCCAGCAGCTTAGGGGGGACAGGGGGCAGGGGCTTCTACGAGCAGTACTTC
>.|TRBV11-2|.|TRBJ2-7
CASSKTTRSYEQYF
TGTGCCAGCAGCAAAACCACACGGAGCTACGAGCAGTACTTC
>.|TRBV5-4|once|TRBJ2-1
CASTLLGRGRYNEQFF
TGTGCCAGCACCCTCTTAGGGCGGGGGCGGTACAATGAGCAGTTCTTC
>TRBD2|TRBV2|.|TRBJ2-1
CASSDTGLAGGPNEQFF
TGTGCCAGCAGTGATACGGGACTAGCGGGGGGGCCCAATGAGCAGTTCTTC
>TRBD1|TRBV5-6|.|TRBJ1-6
CASRENTLPGQGYSPLHF
TGTGCCAGCAGGGAAAACACCCTCCCGGGACAGGGGTATTCACCCCTCCACTTT
>TRBD1|TRBV5-3|.|TRBJ1-5
CARSFHRLDRDPYQPQHF
TGTGCCAGAAGCTTCCACCGTTTAGACAGGGACCCTTATCAGCCCCAGCATTTT
>.|TRBV5-4|.|TRBJ2-1
CASSLGGGQGYNEQFF
TGTGCCAGCAGCTTGGGCGGAGGGCAAGGGTACAATGAGCAGTTCTTC
>.|TRBV27|.|TRBJ1-2
CASSLNGRRDYGYTF
TGTGCCAGCAGTTTAAATGGGAGAAGGGACTATGGCTACACCTTC
>TRBD2|TRBV5-7|.|TRBJ2-2
CASSLRAGGYTGELFF
TGTGCCAGCAGCCTCCGCGCGGGGGGGTACACCGGGGAGCTGTTTTTT
>.|TRBV5-1|.|TRBJ2-7
CASPLYEQYF
TGCGCCAGCCCCTTATACGAGCAGTACTTC
>.|TRBV5-5|.|TRBJ2-1
CASSLALVREQFF
TGTGCCAGCAGCTTGGCCCTAGTTCGAGAGCAGTTCTTC
>TRBD1|TRBV14|.|TRBJ2-6
CASSSFNSDRAPGRANVLTF
TGTGCCAGCAGCTCCTTCAATTCGGACAGGGCCCCCGGTAGGGCCAACGTCCTGACTTTC
>.|TRBV20-1|.|TRBJ2-7
CSARRGNEQYF
TGCAGTGCTAGAAGAGGTAACGAGCAGTACTTC
>.|TRBV14|few|TRBJ1-1
CASSQLWRETEAFF
TGTGCCAGCAGCCAGCTATGGAGGGAAACTGAAGCTTTCTTT